Included here is one T cell receptor (beta chain) sequence, with context. Its cognate antigen has yet to be identified. The record has no base qualities; no much larger clone is one base away. One collaborating source in Seattle enrolled patients while the patients were actively infected and followed the patients over time throughout the course of disease. Whole blood was collected in K2EDTA tubes by collaborating institutions according to the institutions' own protocols. For TCRbeta analysis, collaborators shipped samples as frozen whole blood, isolated PBMCs, or DNA extracted from either of those sample types. The immunoSEQ Assay, a bias-controlled multiplex PCR, was used to amplify TCRbeta CDR3 regions from genomic DNA. As for the original processing: Within the assay, amplification of reference gene primers was used to estimate how many nucleated cells each sample contained. To quantify the absolute abundance of each unique TCRbeta CDR3 rearrangement, sequence reads were collapsed and filtered. Productive Simpson clonality was computed per sample as the square root of Simpson's diversity index over productive rearrangements. Not all clones reach the TCRdb copy of this immuneACCESS table, which keeps in-frame sequences only. Checked studies attribute under half of the gap to unresolved V genes and leave the rest unexplained. Clone size and V and J calls were adopted from that table, with D and trimming inferred from the DNA. The sample has some 190,000 clones on record, roughly 82% of them singletons. The ten largest clones take up less than 9.5% of the sample.

CDR1 and CDR2, looked up from the germline V gene (reference sequence), are GTSNPN and SVGIG. The CDR3 goes from the cysteine to the phenylalanine over 13 residues. Just the 39-base CDR3 DNA is kept, in frame starting at base 1. The data were obtained in a study of blood T cell repertoires in COVID-19 (dated by TCRdb to the early 2020s). For the wider study: Collaborator samples came from the United States, Italy and Spain and covered acute and convalescent phases of COVID-19. A de-identified subject ID, COVID-19 status, age in years and sex were almost always included in the sample metadata. The samples were drawn from the first 160 participants of the ongoing ImmuneRACE study and from 950 to 1,500 subjects provided by 6 global collaborators. HLA class I and class II types, where available, came from metadata supplied by the sample provider rather than from assay-based typing. Subjects who had been exposed to COVID-19, were actively infected with it, or had recovered from it provided the deeply sampled blood TCRbeta repertoires that made up the dataset. The repertoires were released in a freely available public database meant as a resource for research on the immune response to SARS-CoV-2. The material from the prospective study consisted of cDNA or gDNA derived from T cells, B-cell-depleted T cells, or PBMCs. What the research found in general, with its limitations: How much clinical and demographic metadata was included differed by source and by participant, and the metadata was provided uncurated.

The clonotype comes from a woman aged 55-69 years with COVID-19, enrolled during active disease. The rearrangement combines TRBV30 with TRBJ2-7; 7 central bases correspond to TRBD2. Sequencing used peripheral blood. The CDR3 protein: CATTSVSSYEQYF. The DNA is as follows: TGTGCTACAACTAGCGTTTCCTCCTACGAGCAGTACTTC.